This TCR beta chain appears in the sequencing data of a study of graft-versus-host responses after intestinal transplantation. General study results and limits: When patients had graft-donor T cell macrochimerism, their allografts held high graft-versus-host to host-versus-graft clonal ratios. With peak circulating GvH clone levels came an association with early post-transplant HvG declines. Some GvH clones were seen earlier in gut or blood, suggesting intestinal origin.

A note on this clone: Its antigen is undetermined.

Looked up from germline, CDR1 is SGHNT and CDR2 is YYREEE (reference sequence). With V trimmed by 4 bases and J by 0 bases, 1 base remained unmatched. The CDR3 is 14 residues long. Method: immunoSEQ multiplex PCR; TCRdb's copy keeps in-frame clones and lacks some. The sample has around 120,000 clones; roughly nine tenths are singletons. This chain connects TRBV5-4 to TRBJ2-3; TRBD2 matches 8 bases. This sequence was found in a human donor who received an intestinal transplant. The material was unstimulated CD4+ T cells sorted from spleen or lymph node cells, obtained before intestinal transplant. The chain's CDR3 is CASSPSGSTDTQYF. The CDR3 DNA follows: TGTGCCAGCAGCCCTAGCGGGAGCACAGATACGCAGTATTTT.